Following are 10 T cell receptor beta chains from one sample sequenced in a study of cytotoxic CD8 clonotypes in ibrutinib-treated CLL. Data came from immunoSEQ multiplex PCR; TCRdb stores just in-frame clones and leaves some out. The sample contains 100,000 to 150,000 clones, 70% to 90% of which appear only once. The specimen was PBMCs, collected after 24 months of ibrutinib treatment. These receptors originate from a human donor with chronic lymphocytic leukemia.

The chain employs TRBV4-1 and TRBJ2-1, with D tentatively TRBD2 (5 bases). CDR1 is MGHRA and CDR2 is YSYEKL in the germline V gene. This CDR3 has 14 amino acids. V was pared by 4 bases and J by 10 bases, with 17 bases between. The CDR3 DNA reads as TGCGCCAGCAGCCGAGGGCGAGGGCTACCCGAGCAGTTCTTC. It is translated as CASSRGRGLPEQFF.

V usage is TRBV4-3 and J usage is TRBJ2-7, with 10 positions matching TRBD2. The J segment lost 3 bases and the V segment lost 0 bases, leaving 2 bases of the junction unmatched. CDR1 and CDR2 (germline): LGHNA, YSLEER. The length of the CDR3 is 15 residues. The CDR3, as DNA: TGCGCCAGCAGCCAAGATACTAGCGGGGTCTACGAGCAGTACTTC. It encodes CASSQDTSGVYEQYF.

The chain carries TRBV28 and TRBJ1-1; no firm D call. CDR1 and CDR2 (germline): MDHEN, SYDVKM. The CDR3 is 16 residues long. V shed 6 bases and J shed 0 bases, with 17 bases lying between them. CDR3 DNA: TGTGCCAGCAGCCTGGAACTGATCGTTATGAACACTGAAGCTTTCTTT. Its protein is CASSLELIVMNTEAFF.

The chain combines TRBV2 with TRBJ2-5; TRBD2 aligns across 14 bases. The CDR3 loop spans 15 amino acids. Germline trimming cut 6 bases from V and 5 bases from J; bases unmatched to any gene: 5. The germline V gene has CDR1 SNHLY and CDR2 FYNNEI. The CDR3 reads CASRGTSGGYETQYF. In DNA, the CDR3 is TGTGCCAGCAGAGGGACTAGCGGGGGATATGAGACCCAGTACTTC.

The gene calls are TRBV19 and TRBJ2-7; possible D gene TRBD1, 5 bases. Trimming pared 5 bases from V and 5 bases from J, leaving 16 bases between. This CDR3 is 14 amino acids long. CDR1 is LNHDA and CDR2 is SQIVND in the germline V gene (reference sequence). The CDR3 here is CASSYSQVSNEQYF. The CDR3 coding sequence is TGTGCCAGTAGTTACTCACAGGTTTCCAACGAGCAGTACTTC.

In this sample, this clone turned up a few times. The CDR3 DNA reads as TGCGCCAGCAGCGCGACTAGCGGGAGTAAAAATGAGCAGTTCTTC. Translated, it gives CASSATSGSKNEQFF. V gene TRBV4-1 combines with J gene TRBJ2-1, with TRBD2 matching over 12 bases. The CDR3 is made up of 15 amino acids. The V gene end was trimmed by 5 bases and the J gene end by 7 bases; junction bases not matched to a gene: 6. CDR1 and CDR2 (germline): MGHRA, YSYEKL.

V usage is TRBV7-2 and J usage is TRBJ1-4; 7 bases fit TRBD1. The CDR3 covers 16 residues. Trimming cost V 1 base and J 8 bases; bases outside gene matches: 10. Germline CDR1 reads SGHTA; CDR2 reads FQGNSA. CDR3 nucleotide sequence: TGTGCCAGCAGCTTAGAAAAAGGGGGCGCGGGGGAAAAACTGTTTTTT. It translates to CASSLEKGGAGEKLFF.

This chain uses TRBV29-1 with TRBJ1-4; weak D call: TRBD1 (5 bases). Germline assignment: CDR1 SQVTM and CDR2 ANQGSEA. The V gene lost 4 bases and the J gene lost 5 bases, with 8 bases spanning the gap. The CDR3 extends over 12 amino acids. The DNA for the CDR3 is TGCAGCGTTGGACAGTTCAATGAAAAACTGTTTTTT. Protein sequence: CSVGQFNEKLFF.

J is TRBJ1-4 and V is TRBV27; D not certain. The CDR3 spans 14 residues. Trimming stripped 8 bases from V and 8 bases from J, with 18 bases between. From germline, CDR1 is MNHEY and CDR2 SMNVEV (reference sequence). The CDR3: CASPKGEGREKLFF. The CDR3 DNA reads as TGTGCCAGCCCTAAGGGCGAGGGCAGAGAAAAACTGTTTTTT.

The gene calls are TRBV2 and TRBJ2-1, with 8 bases identical to TRBD2. Germline-derived CDR1 and CDR2 are SNHLY and FYNNEI. J was trimmed by 9 bases and V by 2 bases; bases with no gene match: 6. This CDR3 is 14 amino acids long. This chain's CDR3 is CASSEKRGWGEQFF. For the CDR3, the DNA is TGTGCCAGCAGTGAAAAGCGGGGGTGGGGTGAGCAGTTCTTC.